This T cell receptor beta chain appears in the sequencing data of a study of cytomegalovirus exposure and HLA in healthy donors. Across the whole study: Under 90% of 398 genotyped donors fell in the Caucasian-associated ancestry cluster.

With regard to this clone: Antigen: not known.

V dropped 3 bases and J dropped 0 bases, with 5 bases sitting between them. The V gene's germline CDR1 is LNHNV and CDR2 YYDKDF (reference sequence). This CDR3 contains 13 residues. Overall study results and limits: Both high specificity and high sensitivity reportedly marked the classifier's diagnosis of cytomegalovirus status. The dataset shows that most TCR sequences were rare, while some public TCRs occurred in many donors.

PCR amplification relied on 60 Vbeta primers (plus 13 Jbeta primers). TCRdb's copy holds only in-frame clones and misses some; the assay was immunoSEQ multiplex PCR. The sample has fewer than 70,000 clones, about 80% seen once. This clonotype originated in a man aged 40-49 years in good health and CMV-seronegative. V and J are TRBV15 and TRBJ2-5; D remains unclear. The sample taken for sequencing was PBMCs. The CDR3 here is CATSSPHQETQYF. The CDR3 bases are TGTGCCACCAGCAGTCCTCACCAAGAGACCCAGTACTTC.